The text below deals with one T cell receptor beta chain. Authors' analysis steps: Nucleated cell number was recorded as an estimate derived from reference gene primer amplification. Libraries were prepared by immunoSEQ multiplex PCR; TCRdb keeps only in-frame clonotypes and omits some of them. The V and J calls and clone size come from that table; D and trimming were worked out from the DNA. The sample consists of 200,000 to 250,000 clones, about 90% of them appearing once. These data are taken from a study of blood T cell repertoires in COVID-19. Study summary: The United States, Italy and Spain were the sources of the acute and convalescent COVID-19 samples. Sources were T cells, B-cell-depleted T cells, or PBMCs; the material itself was cDNA or gDNA.

The sequence came from a man aged 40-49 years with active or convalescent COVID-19. Input material: peripheral blood.

The CDR3 sequence: CASSQDPTSGVTYEQYF. The DNA for the CDR3 is TGTGCCAGCAGCCAGGACCCGACTAGCGGGGTAACCTACGAGCAGTACTTC. The J gene is TRBJ2-7, the V gene TRBV3-1 (or the pseudogene TRBV3-2); 11 bases line up with TRBD2. The CDR3 contains 17 residues. Trimming took 3 bases from V and 2 from J; bases not matched to a gene: 9. The germline CDR1 and CDR2 sequences are LGHDT and YNNKEL (reference sequence).